The rows below give T cell receptor beta chains drawn from one sample of a study of response to subunit inactivated influenza vaccine. TCRdb re-called the RT-PCR reads through MiXCR, storing one row per CDR3 protein. The sample shows more than 450,000 distinct CDR3 sequences, roughly 8.2% of them seen only once. The material was PBMCs from blood, obtained roughly 24 months after vaccination. These receptors all come from a man between 50 and 69 years old who received an inactivated influenza vaccine. The CDR3 runs from the conserved cysteine through the conserved F or W.

TRBV7-9 | CASSPRRQGNYGYTF
TRBV2 | CASSELAGVSGELFF
TRBV7-2 | CASSTAPGQFPEAFF
TRBV2 | CASTPGGPYNEQFF
TRBV15 | CATSRSGSYNEQFF
TRBV29-1 | CSVEEDGRSRNYGYTF
TRBV5-5 | CASTPGSGVWQFF
TRBV5-1 | CASSGTGGVFDEQYF
TRBV5-4 | CASSSPHGVSSEQYF
TRBV20-1 | CSASARGIQETQYF
TRBV12-3/TRBV12-4 | CASIRGLAGDTQYF
TRBV6-1 | CASSDFGFPYEQYF
TRBV7-3 | CASSQADRGRTGELFF
TRBV5-1 | CASSLDPGGLYGYTF
TRBV5-1 | CASSLEGDNQPQHF
TRBV9 | CASSATGLGTDTQYF
TRBV7-2 | CASSLGAAGGIYEQYF
TRBV18 | CASSKRGGVDEQFF
TRBV7-8 | CASSLAPNTEAFF
TRBV9 | CASSPRTNSYEQYF
TRBV7-2 | CASSSGPSEKLFF
TRBV10-3 | CAISESSGSRGFYGYTF
TRBV5-6 | CASSLVIRWGQDEDTGELFF
TRBV19 | CASSIGQTQETQYF
TRBV15 | CATSRGNQPQHF
TRBV5-8 | CASSLARTVGYSPLHF
TRBV20-1 | CSAQDRGKTVFGGYTF
TRBV20-1 | CSARALSYNEQFF
TRBV7-2 | CASGFRYRETQYF
TRBV7-2 | CASSLVYLRELFF
TRBV5-1 | CASSLMGQGNSPLHF
TRBV6-2/TRBV6-3 | CASSPALWGHTDTQYF
TRBV5-1 | CASSLGSGGGQETQYF
TRBV5-6 | CASNWVEGRSTEAFF
TRBV20-1 | CSARLSSGRAETLSTDTQYF
TRBV4-2 | CASSPTGRGYEKLFF
TRBV29-1 | CSVGLHTGELFF
TRBV20-1 | CSARDLLELTYEQYF
TRBV9 | CASSRSGQGAHEQFF
TRBV2 | CASRSDRLAYEQYF
TRBV5-1 | CASSTANTGELFF
TRBV4-1 | CASSQGVLQSREQYF
TRBV15 | CATSRIEGTYEQYF
TRBV7-2 | CASSLEPRAESPLHF